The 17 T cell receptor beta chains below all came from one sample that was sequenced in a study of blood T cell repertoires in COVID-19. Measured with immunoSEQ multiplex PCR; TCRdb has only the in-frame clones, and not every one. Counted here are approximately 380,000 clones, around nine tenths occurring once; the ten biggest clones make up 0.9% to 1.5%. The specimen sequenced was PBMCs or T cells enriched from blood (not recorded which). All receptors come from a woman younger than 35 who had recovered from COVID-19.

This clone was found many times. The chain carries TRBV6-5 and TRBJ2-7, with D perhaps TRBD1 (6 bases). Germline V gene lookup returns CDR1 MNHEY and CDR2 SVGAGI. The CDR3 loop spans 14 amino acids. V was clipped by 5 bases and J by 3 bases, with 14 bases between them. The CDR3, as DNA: TGTGCCAGCAGTCGAGGGCAGGGGTTCTACGAGCAGTACTTC. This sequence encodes CASSRGQGFYEQYF.

CDR3 region: CASSYRTSGGPYNEQFF. The CDR3 region has the DNA TGTGCCAGCAGCTACAGGACTAGCGGGGGACCCTACAATGAGCAGTTCTTC. The chain couples TRBV11-2 to TRBJ2-1; 13 positions match TRBD2. This CDR3 comprises 17 residues. Germline CDR1 and CDR2: SGHAT and FQNNGV. J gave up 2 bases and V 4 bases, and 5 bases lay outside the gene matches.

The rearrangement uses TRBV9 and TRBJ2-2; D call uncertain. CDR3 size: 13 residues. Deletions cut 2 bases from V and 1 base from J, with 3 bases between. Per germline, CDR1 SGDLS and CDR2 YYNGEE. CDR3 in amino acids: CASSVRNTGELFF. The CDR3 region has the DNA TGTGCCAGCAGCGTCAGGAACACCGGGGAGCTGTTTTTT.

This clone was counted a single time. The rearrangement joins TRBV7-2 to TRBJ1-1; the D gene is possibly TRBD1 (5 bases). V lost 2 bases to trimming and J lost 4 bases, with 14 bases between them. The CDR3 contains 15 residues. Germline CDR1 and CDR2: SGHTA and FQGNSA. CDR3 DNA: TGTGCCAGCAGCTTAACCGGGACTAAAGGCACTGAAGCTTTCTTT. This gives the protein CASSLTGTKGTEAFF.

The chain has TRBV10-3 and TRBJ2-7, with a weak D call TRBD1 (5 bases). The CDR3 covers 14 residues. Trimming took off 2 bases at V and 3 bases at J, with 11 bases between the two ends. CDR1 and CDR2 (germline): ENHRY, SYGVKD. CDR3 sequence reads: CAISESVGHYEQYF. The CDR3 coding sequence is TGTGCCATCAGTGAGAGTGTGGGGCACTACGAGCAGTACTTC.

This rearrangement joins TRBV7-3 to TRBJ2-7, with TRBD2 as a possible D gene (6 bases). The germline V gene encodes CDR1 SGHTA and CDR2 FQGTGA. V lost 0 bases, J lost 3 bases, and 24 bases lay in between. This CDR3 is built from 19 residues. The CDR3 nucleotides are TGTGCCAGCAGCTTAACGGGACCTAGAAAGCCCGGGAGAGGCTACGAGCAGTACTTC. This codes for CASSLTGPRKPGRGYEQYF.

The CDR3 loop is CASSDGGTLGEKLFF. In DNA form, the CDR3 reads TGTGCCAGCAGTGACGGGGGGACTTTGGGTGAAAAACTGTTTTTT. The chain employs TRBV6-4 and TRBJ1-4; a weak D match, TRBD1 (5 bases). CDR1 is MRHNA, CDR2 SNTAGT, per germline. Deletions cut 2 bases from V and 7 bases from J, with 14 bases between. The CDR3 runs to 15 residues.

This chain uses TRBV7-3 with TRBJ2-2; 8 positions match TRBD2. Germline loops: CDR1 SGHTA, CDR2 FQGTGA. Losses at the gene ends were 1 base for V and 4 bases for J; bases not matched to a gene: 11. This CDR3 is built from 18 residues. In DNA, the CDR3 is TGTGCCAGCAGCTTAATGAGTGCGGGGGGCCGTGGCACCGGGGAGCTGTTTTTT. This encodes CASSLMSAGGRGTGELFF.

This chain's CDR3 is CASSLLRQGGTNEKLFF. The CDR3 coding sequence is TGTGCCAGCAGCTTACTGCGACAGGGGGGGACTAATGAAAAACTGTTTTTT. This rearrangement joins TRBV11-2 to TRBJ1-4; 9 nucleotides align to TRBD1. Germline CDR1 is SGHAT and CDR2 is FQNNGV. The CDR3 contains 17 residues. J gave up 2 bases and V 2 bases, and 6 bases lay outside the gene matches.

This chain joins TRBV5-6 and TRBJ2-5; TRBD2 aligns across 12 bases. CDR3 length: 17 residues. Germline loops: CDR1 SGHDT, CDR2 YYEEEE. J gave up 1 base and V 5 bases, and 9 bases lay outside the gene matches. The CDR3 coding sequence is TGTGCCAGCAGTCCCCTAGGACTAGCGGGGATCCAAGAGACCCAGTACTTC. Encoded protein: CASSPLGLAGIQETQYF.

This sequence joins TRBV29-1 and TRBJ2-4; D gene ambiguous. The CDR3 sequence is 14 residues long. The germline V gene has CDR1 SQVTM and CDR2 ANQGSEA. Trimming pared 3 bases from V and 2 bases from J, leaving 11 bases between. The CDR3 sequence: CSVDPLQTKNIQYF. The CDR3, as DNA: TGCAGCGTTGATCCACTACAAACCAAAAACATTCAGTACTTC.

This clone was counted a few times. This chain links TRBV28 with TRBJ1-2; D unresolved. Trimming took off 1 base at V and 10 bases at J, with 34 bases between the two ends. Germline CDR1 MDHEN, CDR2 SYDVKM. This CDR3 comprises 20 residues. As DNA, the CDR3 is TGTGCCAGCAGTTTATCTCCCAAGCTAGGTGGTGCCGCCTCATCACGAAACTACACCTTC. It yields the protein CASSLSPKLGGAASSRNYTF.

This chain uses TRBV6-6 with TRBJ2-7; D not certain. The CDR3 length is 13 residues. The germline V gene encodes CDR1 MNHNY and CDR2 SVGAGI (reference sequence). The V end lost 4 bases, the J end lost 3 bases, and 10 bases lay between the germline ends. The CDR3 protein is CASSSDTHYEQYF. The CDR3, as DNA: TGTGCCAGCAGTTCCGACACGCACTACGAGCAGTACTTC.

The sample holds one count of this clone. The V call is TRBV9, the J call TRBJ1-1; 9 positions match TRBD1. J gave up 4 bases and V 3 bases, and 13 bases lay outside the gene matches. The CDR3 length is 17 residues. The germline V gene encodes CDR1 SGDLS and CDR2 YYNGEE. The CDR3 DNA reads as TGTGCCAGCAGCGGGGGACAGGGAACTTCCGGAAGCACTGAAGCTTTCTTT. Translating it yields CASSGGQGTSGSTEAFF.

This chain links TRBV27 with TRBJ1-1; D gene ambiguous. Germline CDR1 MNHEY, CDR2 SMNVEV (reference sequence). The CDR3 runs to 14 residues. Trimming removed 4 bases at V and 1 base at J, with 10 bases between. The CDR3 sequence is CASSYSGRNTEAFF. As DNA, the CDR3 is TGTGCCAGCAGTTATAGCGGCAGGAACACTGAAGCTTTCTTT.

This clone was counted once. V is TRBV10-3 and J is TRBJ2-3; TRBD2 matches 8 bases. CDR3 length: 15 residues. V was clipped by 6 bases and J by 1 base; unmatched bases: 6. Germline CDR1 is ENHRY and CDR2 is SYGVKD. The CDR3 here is CAISPSRGGTDTQYF. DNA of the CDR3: TGTGCCATCAGCCCCTCGCGGGGGGGCACAGATACGCAGTATTTT.

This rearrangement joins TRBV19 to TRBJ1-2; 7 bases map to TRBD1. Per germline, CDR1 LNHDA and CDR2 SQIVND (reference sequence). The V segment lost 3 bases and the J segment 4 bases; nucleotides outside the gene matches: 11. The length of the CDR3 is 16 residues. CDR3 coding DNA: TGTGCCAGTAGTATGACAGGGTCCTCCTTACTCTATGGCTACACCTTC. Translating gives CASSMTGSSLLYGYTF.